This is a list of T cell receptor beta chains from one sample in a study of early T cells in non-severe SARS-CoV-2 infection. In TCRdb, the 5' RACE reads were re-called with MiXCR into one record per CDR3 protein. In the table there are roughly 80,000 distinct CDR3 sequences, around a sixth of which are singletons. Sequenced input: whole blood. These receptors were taken from an adult who was a healthcare worker with PCR-confirmed SARS-CoV-2 infection or an uninfected control (not recorded which). Both conserved end residues are part of each CDR3. Fields, in order: clone size, D gene, V gene, J gene, CDR3 DNA, CDR3 protein. A D gene is named only where the DNA matches it firmly. A clone size is listed for some rows: how often the clone was seen (once, few, many), or a class if it is expanded.

>few|NA|TRBV29-1|TRBJ1-2
TGCAGCGCCCCCCGGGGGGACTATGGCTACACCTTC
CSAPRGDYGYTF
>few|NA|TRBV2|TRBJ2-4
TGTGCCAGCAGTAGTCGGGGACATAAAAACATTCAGTACTTC
CASSSRGHKNIQYF
>NA|NA|TRBV29-1|TRBJ1-2
TGCAGCGTTGGGGCCGCAAACACTTTTGGCTACACCTTC
CSVGAANTFGYTF
>few|TRBD1|TRBV11-3|TRBJ2-1
TGTGCCAGCAGCTCCCGGACAGGTCACCCCAATGAGCAGTTCTTC
CASSSRTGHPNEQFF
>few|TRBD1|TRBV6-2/TRBV6-3|TRBJ1-5
TGTGCCAGCAGGGGACAGGGGGGCTATAGCAATCAGCCCCAGCATTTT
CASRGQGGYSNQPQHF
>NA|NA|TRBV12-3/TRBV12-4|TRBJ2-7
TGTGCCAGCAGTTTAGGGCTGCATCGCGAGCAGTACTTC
CASSLGLHREQYF
>few|NA|TRBV19|TRBJ1-2
TGTGCCAGTAGTATACCGGGGCGTCTCTATGGCTACACCTTC
CASSIPGRLYGYTF
>NA|NA|TRBV3-1|TRBJ1-1
TGTGCCAGCAGCCATTCAAGCCGGGTCGGAGAAGCTTTCTTT
CASSHSSRVGEAFF
>many|NA|TRBV21-1|TRBJ2-7
TGTGCCAGCAGCAAAGCGGGGGGCGAGCAGTACTTC
CASSKAGGEQYF
>large|NA|TRBV7-9|TRBJ2-5
TGTGCCAGCAGCTTAGCGGGACAACAAAGGGAAGAGACCCAGTACTTC
CASSLAGQQREETQYF
>NA|TRBD1|TRBV6-1|TRBJ1-2
TGTGCCAGCAGTGAAGTTAAGGGGGCGAACTATGGCTACACCTTC
CASSEVKGANYGYTF